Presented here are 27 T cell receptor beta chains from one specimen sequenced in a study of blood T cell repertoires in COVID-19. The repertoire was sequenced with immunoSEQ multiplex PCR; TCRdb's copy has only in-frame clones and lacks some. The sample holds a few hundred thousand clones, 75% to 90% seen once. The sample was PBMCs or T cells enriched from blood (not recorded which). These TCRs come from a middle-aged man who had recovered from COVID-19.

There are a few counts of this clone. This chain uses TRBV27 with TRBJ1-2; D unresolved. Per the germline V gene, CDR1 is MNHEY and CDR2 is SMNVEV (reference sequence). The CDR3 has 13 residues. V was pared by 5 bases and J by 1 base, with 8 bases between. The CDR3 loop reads CASSPQFNYGYTF. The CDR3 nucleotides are TGTGCCAGCAGTCCCCAGTTTAACTATGGCTACACCTTC.

The CDR3 reads CASSLVGGGGLTQYF. CDR3 nucleotides: TGTGCCAGCAGCTTAGTCGGTGGCGGCGGGCTTACGCAGTATTTT. The rearrangement uses TRBV7-9 and TRBJ2-3; a weak D match, TRBD2 (5 bases). Trimming pared 1 base from V and 8 bases from J, leaving 16 bases between. The V gene's germline CDR1 is SEHNR and CDR2 FQNEAQ (reference sequence). This CDR3 is 15 amino acids long.

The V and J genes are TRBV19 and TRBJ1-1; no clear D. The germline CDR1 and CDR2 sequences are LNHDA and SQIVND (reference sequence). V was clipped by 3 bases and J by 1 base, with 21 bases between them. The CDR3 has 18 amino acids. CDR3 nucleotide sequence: TGTGCCAGTAGTATGAGAACTGAGCGGAGCAGCCAGAACACTGAAGCTTTCTTT. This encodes CASSMRTERSSQNTEAFF.

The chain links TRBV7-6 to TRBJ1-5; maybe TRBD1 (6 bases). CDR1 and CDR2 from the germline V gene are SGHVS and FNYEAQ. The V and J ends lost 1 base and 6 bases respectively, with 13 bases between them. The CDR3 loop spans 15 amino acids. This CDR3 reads CASSLGAGVGQPQHF. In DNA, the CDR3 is TGTGCCAGCAGCTTAGGGGCAGGGGTTGGTCAGCCCCAGCATTTT.

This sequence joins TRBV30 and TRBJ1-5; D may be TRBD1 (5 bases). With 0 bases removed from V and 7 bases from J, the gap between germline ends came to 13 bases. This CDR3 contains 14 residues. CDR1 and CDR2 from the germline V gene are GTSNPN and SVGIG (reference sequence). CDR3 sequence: CAWSVAGRSQPQHF. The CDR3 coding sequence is TGTGCCTGGAGTGTAGCGGGGCGCTCCCAGCCCCAGCATTTT.

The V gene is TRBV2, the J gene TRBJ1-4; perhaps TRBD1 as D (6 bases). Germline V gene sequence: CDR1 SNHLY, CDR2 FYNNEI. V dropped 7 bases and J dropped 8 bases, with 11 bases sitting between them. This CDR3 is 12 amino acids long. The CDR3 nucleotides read TGTGCCAGCAAGCAGGGGACAGAAAAACTGTTTTTT. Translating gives CASKQGTEKLFF.

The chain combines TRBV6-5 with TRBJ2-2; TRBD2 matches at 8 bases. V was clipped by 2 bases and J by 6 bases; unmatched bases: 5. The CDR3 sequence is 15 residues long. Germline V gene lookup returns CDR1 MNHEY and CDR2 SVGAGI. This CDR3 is CASSYGGRLAGELFF. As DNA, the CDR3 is TGTGCCAGCAGTTACGGCGGGAGGCTAGCCGGGGAGCTGTTTTTT.

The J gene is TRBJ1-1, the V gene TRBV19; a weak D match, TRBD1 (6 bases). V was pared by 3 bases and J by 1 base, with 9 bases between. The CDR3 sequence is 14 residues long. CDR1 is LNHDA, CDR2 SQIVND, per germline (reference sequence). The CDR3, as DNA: TGTGCCAGTAGTATGGGGGGGCAGAACACTGAAGCTTTCTTT. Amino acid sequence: CASSMGGQNTEAFF.

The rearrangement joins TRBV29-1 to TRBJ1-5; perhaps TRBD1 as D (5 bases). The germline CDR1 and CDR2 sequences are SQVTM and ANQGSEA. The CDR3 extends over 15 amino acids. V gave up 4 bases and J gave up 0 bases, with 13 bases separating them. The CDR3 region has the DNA TGCAGCGTTGGAAGTGACAGCCTTAGCAATCAGCCCCAGCATTTT. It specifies CSVGSDSLSNQPQHF.

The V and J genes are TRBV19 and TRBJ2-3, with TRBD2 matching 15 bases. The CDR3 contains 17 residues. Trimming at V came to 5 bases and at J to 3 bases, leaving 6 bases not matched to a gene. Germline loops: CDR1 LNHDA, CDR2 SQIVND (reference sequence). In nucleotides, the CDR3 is TGTGCCAGTAGTTGGACTAGCGGGGGGGCGTTGACAGATACGCAGTATTTT. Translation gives CASSWTSGGALTDTQYF.

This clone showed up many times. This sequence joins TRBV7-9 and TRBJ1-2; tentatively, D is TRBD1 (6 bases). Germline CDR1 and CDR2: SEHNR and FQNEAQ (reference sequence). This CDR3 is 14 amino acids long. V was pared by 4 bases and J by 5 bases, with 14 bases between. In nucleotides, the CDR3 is TGTGCCAGCAGCTCCTCAGGGGAGGGGTATGGCTACACCTTC. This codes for CASSSSGEGYGYTF. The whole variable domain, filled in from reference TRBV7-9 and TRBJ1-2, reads DTGVSQNPRHKITKRGQNVTFRCDPISEHNRLYWYRQTLGQGPEFLTYFQNEAQLEKSRLLSDRFSAERPKGSFSTLEIQRTEQGDSAMYLCASSSSGEGYGYTFGSGTRLTVV.

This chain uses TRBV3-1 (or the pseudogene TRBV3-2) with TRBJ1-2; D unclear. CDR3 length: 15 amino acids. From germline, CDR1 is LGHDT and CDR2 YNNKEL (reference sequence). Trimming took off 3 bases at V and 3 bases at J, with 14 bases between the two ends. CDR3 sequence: CASSQTHDGYYGYTF. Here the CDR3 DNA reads TGTGCCAGCAGCCAGACTCATGACGGATACTATGGCTACACCTTC.

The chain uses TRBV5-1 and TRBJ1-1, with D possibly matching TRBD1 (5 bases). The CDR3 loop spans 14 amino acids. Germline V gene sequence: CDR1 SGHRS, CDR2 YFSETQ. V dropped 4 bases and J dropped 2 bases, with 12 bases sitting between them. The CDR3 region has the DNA TGCGCCAGCAGCCGCCCGGACATAAACACTGAAGCTTTCTTT. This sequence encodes CASSRPDINTEAFF.

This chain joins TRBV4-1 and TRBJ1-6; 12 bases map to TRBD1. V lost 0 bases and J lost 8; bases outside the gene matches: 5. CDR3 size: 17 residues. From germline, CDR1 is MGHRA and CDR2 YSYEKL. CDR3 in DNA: TGCGCCAGCAGCCAAGAAGGGACAGGGGGCGCGTATTCACCCCTCCACTTT. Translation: CASSQEGTGGAYSPLHF.

The CDR3 DNA is TGTGCCAGCAGCTTAATGGGAGGCGAGCAGTACTTC. It codes for CASSLMGGEQYF. The chain couples TRBV7-3 to TRBJ2-7, with D perhaps TRBD2 (6 bases). V was pared by 1 base and J by 6 bases, with 7 bases between. Germline CDR1 SGHTA, CDR2 FQGTGA. The CDR3 is 12 residues long.

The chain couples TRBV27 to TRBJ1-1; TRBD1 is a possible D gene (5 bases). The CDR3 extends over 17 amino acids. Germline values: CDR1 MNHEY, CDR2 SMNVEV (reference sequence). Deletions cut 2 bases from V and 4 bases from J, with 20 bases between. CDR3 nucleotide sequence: TGTGCCAGCAGTTTAAATCCGGTCCGGGGGGTTCCCACTGAAGCTTTCTTT. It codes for CASSLNPVRGVPTEAFF.

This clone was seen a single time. The CDR3 reads CASSRSSGGNTGELFF. CDR3 coding DNA: TGTGCCAGCAGCCGTTCTAGCGGGGGGAACACCGGGGAGCTGTTTTTT. The chain couples TRBV7-3 to TRBJ2-2; 10 nucleotides match TRBD2. J gave up 1 base and V 5 bases, and 4 bases lay outside the gene matches. Germline CDR1 is SGHTA and CDR2 is FQGTGA. The CDR3 is made up of 16 amino acids.

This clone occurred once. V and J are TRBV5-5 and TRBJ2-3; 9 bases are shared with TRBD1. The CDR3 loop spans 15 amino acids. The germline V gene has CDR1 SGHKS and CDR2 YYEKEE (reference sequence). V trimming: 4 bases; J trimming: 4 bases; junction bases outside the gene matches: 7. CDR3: CASSQQGASADTQYF. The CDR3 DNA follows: TGTGCCAGCAGCCAACAGGGGGCCAGTGCAGATACGCAGTATTTT.

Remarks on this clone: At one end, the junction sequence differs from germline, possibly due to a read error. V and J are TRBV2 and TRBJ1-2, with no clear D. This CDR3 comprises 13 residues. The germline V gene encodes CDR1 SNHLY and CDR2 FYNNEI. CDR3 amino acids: CASSPQVGQLTAF. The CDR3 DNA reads TGTGCCAGCAGTCCCCAAGTTGGGCAGCTAACCGCCTTC.

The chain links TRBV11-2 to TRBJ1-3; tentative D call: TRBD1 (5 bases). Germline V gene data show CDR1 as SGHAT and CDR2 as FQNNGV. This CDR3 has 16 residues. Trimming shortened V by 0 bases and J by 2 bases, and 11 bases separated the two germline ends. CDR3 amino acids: CASSLEAGNAGNTIYF. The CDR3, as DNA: TGTGCCAGCAGCTTAGAGGCAGGGAACGCTGGAAACACCATATATTTT.

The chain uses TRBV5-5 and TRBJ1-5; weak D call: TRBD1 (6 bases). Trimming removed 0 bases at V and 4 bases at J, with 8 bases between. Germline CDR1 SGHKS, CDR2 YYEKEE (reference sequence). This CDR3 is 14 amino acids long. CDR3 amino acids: CASSLAGTNQPQHF. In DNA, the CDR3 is TGTGCCAGCAGCTTGGCCGGGACAAATCAGCCCCAGCATTTT.

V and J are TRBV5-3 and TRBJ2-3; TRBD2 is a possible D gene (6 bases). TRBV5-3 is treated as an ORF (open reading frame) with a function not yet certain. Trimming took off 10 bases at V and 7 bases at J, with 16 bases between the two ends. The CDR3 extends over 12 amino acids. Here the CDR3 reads CAAFLRGHTQYF. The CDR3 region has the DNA TGTGCCGCCTTTTTGCGGGGCCATACGCAGTATTTT.

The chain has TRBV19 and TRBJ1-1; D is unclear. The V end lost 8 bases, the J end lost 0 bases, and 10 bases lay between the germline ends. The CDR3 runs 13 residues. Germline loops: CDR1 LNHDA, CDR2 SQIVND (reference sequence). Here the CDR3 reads CASSKTVNTEAFF. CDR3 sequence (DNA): TGTGCCAGTTCAAAGACTGTGAACACTGAAGCTTTCTTT.

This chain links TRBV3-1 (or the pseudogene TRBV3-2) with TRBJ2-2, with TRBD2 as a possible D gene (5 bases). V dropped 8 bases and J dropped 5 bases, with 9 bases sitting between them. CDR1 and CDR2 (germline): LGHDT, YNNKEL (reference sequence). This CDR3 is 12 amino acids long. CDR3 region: CASVGATGELFF. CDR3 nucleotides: TGTGCCAGCGTGGGAGCGACCGGGGAGCTGTTTTTT.

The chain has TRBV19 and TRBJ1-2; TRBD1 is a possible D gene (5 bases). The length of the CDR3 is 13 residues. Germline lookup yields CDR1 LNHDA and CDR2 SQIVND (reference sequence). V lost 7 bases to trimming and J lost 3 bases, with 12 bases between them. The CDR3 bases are TGTGCCAGTACCAAGACAGTCGACTATGGCTACACCTTC. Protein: CASTKTVDYGYTF.

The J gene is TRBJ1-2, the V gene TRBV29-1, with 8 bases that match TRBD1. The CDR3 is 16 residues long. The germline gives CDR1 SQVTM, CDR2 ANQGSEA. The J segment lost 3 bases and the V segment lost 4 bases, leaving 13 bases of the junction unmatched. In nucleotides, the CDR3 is TGCAGCGTTGGTAGGAGGCAGGGGGCGATGGACTATGGCTACACCTTC. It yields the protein CSVGRRQGAMDYGYTF. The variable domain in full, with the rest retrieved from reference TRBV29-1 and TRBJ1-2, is SAVISQKPSRDICQRGTSLTIQCQVDSQVTMMFWYRQQPGQSLTLIATANQGSEATYESGFVIDKFPISRPNLTFSTLTVSNMSPEDSSIYLCSVGRRQGAMDYGYTFGSGTRLTVV.

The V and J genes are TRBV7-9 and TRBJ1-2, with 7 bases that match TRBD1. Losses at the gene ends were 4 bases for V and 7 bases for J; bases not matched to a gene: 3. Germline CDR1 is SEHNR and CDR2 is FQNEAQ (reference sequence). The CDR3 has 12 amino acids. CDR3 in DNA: TGTGCCAGCAGCTCGACAGGGTCTGGCTACACCTTC. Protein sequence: CASSSTGSGYTF.